This T cell receptor beta chain was observed in a study of beta chain features in type 1 diabetes. Germline V gene lookup returns CDR1 SGHNT and CDR2 YYREEE (reference sequence). CDR3 length: 15 residues. With V trimmed by 2 bases and J by 7 bases, 7 bases remained unmatched. Overall study results and limits: Relative to healthy donors, patients appeared to have naive, central memory and Treg TCRB repertoires that were more similar. VDJ junctions from patients with type 1 diabetes contained fewer insertions and more deletions.

This clone has more than one count but fewer than ten. Its antigen is currently unknown. What was sequenced were expressed TCRB transcripts, since all of the isolated RNA had been reverse transcribed. The method was immunoSEQ multiplex PCR; TCRdb's version includes in-frame clones alone and lacks a portion of them. The sample has around 300,000 clones, around 7.3% seen once; the top ten hold approximately 0.93%. Material for sequencing was central memory CD4+ T cells from blood. The V gene is TRBV5-4, the J gene TRBJ2-1, with TRBD1 matching over 9 bases. The receptor's source is a woman between 18 and 30 years old in good health. The CDR3 loop is CASSLGTGILNEQFF. CDR3 nucleotide sequence: TGTGCCAGCAGCTTAGGGACAGGGATTCTTAATGAGCAGTTCTTC.